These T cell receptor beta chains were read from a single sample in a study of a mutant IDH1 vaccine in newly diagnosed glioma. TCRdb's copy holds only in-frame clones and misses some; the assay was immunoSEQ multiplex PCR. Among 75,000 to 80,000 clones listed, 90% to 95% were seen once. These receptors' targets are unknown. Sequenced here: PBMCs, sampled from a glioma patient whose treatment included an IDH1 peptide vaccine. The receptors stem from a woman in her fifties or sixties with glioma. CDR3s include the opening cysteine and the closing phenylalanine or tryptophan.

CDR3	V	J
CASVLTVNTEAFF	TRBV2	TRBJ1-1
CASRDSGSSYNEQFF	TRBV5-1	TRBJ2-1
CASSLTPTYEQYF	TRBV28	TRBJ2-7
CASSRDRRYEQYF	TRBV28	TRBJ2-7
CASSLLVNTEAFF	TRBV28	TRBJ1-1
CASSLAYGTGYPYEQYF	TRBV5-4	TRBJ2-7
CASSYTGYQPQHF	TRBV6-5	TRBJ1-5
CASSQDATGVDTEAFF	TRBV4-2	TRBJ1-1
CASSLEEGTGKLFF	TRBV7-9	TRBJ1-4
CASSFIWKTSGYNEQFF	TRBV27	TRBJ2-1
CASSPRSSSGSYSYNEQFF	TRBV9	TRBJ2-1
CASSLDQRVQYF	TRBV11-2	TRBJ2-4
CASSDTSGQETQYF	TRBV2	TRBJ2-5
CSVEGARDTQYF	TRBV29-1	TRBJ2-3
CASSFRAGRALANYGYTF	TRBV28	TRBJ1-2
CASSPPTGNEAFF	TRBV2	TRBJ1-1
CASNLGLANSPLHF	TRBV14	TRBJ1-6